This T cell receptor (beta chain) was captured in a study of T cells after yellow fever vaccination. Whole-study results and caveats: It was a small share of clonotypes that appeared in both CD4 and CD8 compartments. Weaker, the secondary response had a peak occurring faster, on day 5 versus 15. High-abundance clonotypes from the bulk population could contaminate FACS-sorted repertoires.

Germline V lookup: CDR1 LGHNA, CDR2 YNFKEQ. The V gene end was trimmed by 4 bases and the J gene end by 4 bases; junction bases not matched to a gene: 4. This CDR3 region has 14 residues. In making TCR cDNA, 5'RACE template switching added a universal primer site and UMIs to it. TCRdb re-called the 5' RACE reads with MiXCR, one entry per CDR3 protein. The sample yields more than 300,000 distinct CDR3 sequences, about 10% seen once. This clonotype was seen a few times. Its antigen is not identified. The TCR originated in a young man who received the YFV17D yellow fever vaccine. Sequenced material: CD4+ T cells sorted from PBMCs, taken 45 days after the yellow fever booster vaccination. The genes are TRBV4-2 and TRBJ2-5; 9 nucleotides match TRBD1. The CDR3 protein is CASSLRTGAETQYF. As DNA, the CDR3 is TGTGCCAGCAGCCTCAGGACAGGGGCAGAGACCCAGTACTTC.